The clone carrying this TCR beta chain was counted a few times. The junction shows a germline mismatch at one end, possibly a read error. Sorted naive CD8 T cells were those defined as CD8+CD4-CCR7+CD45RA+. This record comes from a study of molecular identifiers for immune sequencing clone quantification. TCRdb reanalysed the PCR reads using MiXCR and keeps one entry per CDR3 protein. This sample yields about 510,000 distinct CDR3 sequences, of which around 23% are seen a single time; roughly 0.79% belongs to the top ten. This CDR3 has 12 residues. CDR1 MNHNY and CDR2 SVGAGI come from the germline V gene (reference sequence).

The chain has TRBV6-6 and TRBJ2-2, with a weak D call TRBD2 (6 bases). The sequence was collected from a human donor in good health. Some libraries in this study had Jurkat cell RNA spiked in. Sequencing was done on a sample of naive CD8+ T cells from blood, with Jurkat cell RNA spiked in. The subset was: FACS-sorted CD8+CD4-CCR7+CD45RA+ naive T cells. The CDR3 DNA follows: TGTGCCGGGGACTTTGGCACCGGGGAGCTGTCTTTT. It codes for CAGDFGTGELSF.